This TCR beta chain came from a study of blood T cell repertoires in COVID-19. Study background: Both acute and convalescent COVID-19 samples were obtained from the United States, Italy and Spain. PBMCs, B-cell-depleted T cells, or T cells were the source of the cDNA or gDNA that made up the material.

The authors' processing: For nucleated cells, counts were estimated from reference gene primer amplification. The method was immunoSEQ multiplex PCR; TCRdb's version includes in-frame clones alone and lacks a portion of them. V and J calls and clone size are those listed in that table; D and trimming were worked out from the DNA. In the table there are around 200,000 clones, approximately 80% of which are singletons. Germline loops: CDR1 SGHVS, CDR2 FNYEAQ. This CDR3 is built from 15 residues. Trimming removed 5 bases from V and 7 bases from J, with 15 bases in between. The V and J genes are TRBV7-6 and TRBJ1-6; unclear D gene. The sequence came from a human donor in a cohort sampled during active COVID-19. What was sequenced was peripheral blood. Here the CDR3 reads CASSPTGRENSPLHF. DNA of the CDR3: TGTGCCAGCAGCCCGACCGGACGGGAGAATTCACCCCTCCACTTT.